This record covers a single T cell receptor beta chain. This entry belongs to a study of blood T cell repertoires in COVID-19. Turning to the study itself: There were acute and convalescent COVID-19 samples, and they came from the United States, Italy and Spain. In each case, the material was cDNA or gDNA derived from T cells, B-cell-depleted T cells, or PBMCs.

As handled by the study authors: Estimated nucleated cell counts came from reference gene primer amplification. Method: immunoSEQ multiplex PCR; TCRdb's copy keeps in-frame clones and lacks some. V, J and clone size are taken as reported in that table, and D and trimming were inferred from the DNA itself. This sample yields 100,000 to 150,000 clones, of which under 85% are seen a single time; around 11% belongs to the top ten. This CDR3 comprises 13 residues. Germline CDR1 reads MNHEY; CDR2 reads SVGEGT. The germline V and J ends were trimmed by 7 bases and 0 bases, with 10 bases remaining between them.

The sequencing sample was made of peripheral blood. The source of this sequence is a man between 60 and 75 years old with acute or convalescent COVID-19. The V call is TRBV6-2 or TRBV6-3, the J call TRBJ2-7; TRBD1 is a possible D gene (5 bases). In DNA, the CDR3 is TGTGCCAGCAACCCCCAGGGCTCCTACGAGCAGTACTTC. It codes for CASNPQGSYEQYF.